A selection of T cell receptor beta chains follows, all from one sample in a study of blood T cell repertoires in COVID-19. Method: immunoSEQ multiplex PCR; TCRdb's copy keeps in-frame clones and lacks some. Among roughly 60,000 clones listed, 80% to 95% were seen once. The sequenced sample consisted of peripheral blood. Receptors originate from a man aged 50-60 years with active COVID-19. CDR3s include the opening cysteine and the closing phenylalanine or tryptophan. Each record gives: D gene, J gene, V gene, clone size, CDR3 protein, CDR3 DNA. The D gene is left open where the match is weak. For some rows the clone size is stated as once, few or many, or as a class when expanded; others skip it.

>TRBD1|TRBJ1-4|TRBV6-6|NA
CASSRQGYWEKLFF
TGTGCCAGCAGTCGACAGGGGTATTGGGAAAAACTGTTTTTT
>NA|TRBJ2-3|TRBV10-3|NA
CAISEGTLLNTQYF
TGTGCCATATCAGAGGGGACTTTGTTGAATACGCAGTATTTT
>TRBD2|TRBJ2-1|TRBV18|NA
CASSGQTTSGSGYNEQFF
TGTGCCAGCTCAGGCCAAACGACTAGCGGGAGTGGCTACAATGAGCAGTTCTTC
>TRBD2|TRBJ2-3|TRBV7-2|NA
CASSLHEGLATDTQYF
TGTGCCAGCAGCTTACATGAGGGACTAGCGACAGATACGCAGTATTTT
>TRBD1|TRBJ1-2|TRBV19|NA
CASRGQGSYGYTF
TGTGCCAGTAGGGGACAGGGATCGTATGGCTACACCTTC
>TRBD1|TRBJ2-5|TRBV5-4|NA
CASSLQGAPTETQYF
TGTGCCAGCAGCTTACAGGGGGCGCCGACCGAGACCCAGTACTTC
>NA|TRBJ2-5|TRBV2|NA
CASSFLGGAETQYF
TGTGCCAGCAGTTTCCTAGGGGGGGCGGAGACCCAGTACTTC
>NA|TRBJ1-2|TRBV15|NA
CATSRDRGAYGYTF
TGTGCCACCAGCAGAGATCGGGGGGCTTATGGCTACACCTTC
>TRBD2|TRBJ2-1|TRBV9|NA
CASSPQREEEPYNEQFF
TGTGCCAGCAGCCCACAGCGGGAGGAGGAACCCTACAATGAGCAGTTCTTC
>NA|TRBJ1-3|TRBV27|NA
CASSVQGSSGNTIYF
TGTGCCAGCAGTGTCCAGGGCAGCTCTGGAAACACCATATATTTT
>NA|TRBJ2-3|TRBV7-8|NA
CASSPSSGGIGTDTQYF
TGTGCCAGCAGCCCCTCGTCTGGCGGGATTGGCACAGATACGCAGTATTTT
>NA|TRBJ1-2|TRBV3-1/TRBV3-2|NA
CASSPWGGGLYGYTF
TGTGCCAGCAGCCCCTGGGGGGGTGGGCTTTATGGCTACACCTTC
>TRBD2|TRBJ2-5|TRBV18|NA
CASSPRTSRAETQYF
TGTGCCAGCTCACCAAGGACTAGCAGGGCAGAGACCCAGTACTTC
>NA|TRBJ2-5|TRBV7-3|NA
CASSPRGGGQETQYF
TGTGCCAGCAGCCCTAGAGGGGGGGGACAAGAGACCCAGTACTTC
>NA|TRBJ1-1|TRBV19|few
CASRLSRGAGTEAFF
TGTGCCAGTCGATTAAGCCGGGGGGCCGGAACTGAAGCTTTCTTT
>TRBD2|TRBJ2-1|TRBV7-3|NA
CASSVTSGAYNEQFF
TGTGCCAGCAGCGTGACTAGCGGGGCTTACAATGAGCAGTTCTTC
>TRBD1|TRBJ1-4|TRBV7-3|NA
CASSLTGGLGEKLFF
TGTGCCAGCAGCTTAACAGGGGGCTTAGGTGAAAAACTGTTTTTT
>NA|TRBJ1-6|TRBV6-5|few
CASSRGHVNSPLHF
TGTGCCAGCAGCAGGGGACACGTTAATTCACCCCTCCACTTT
>NA|TRBJ1-4|TRBV9|NA
CASSVQGLTNEKLFF
TGTGCCAGCAGCGTACAGGGTCTGACTAATGAAAAACTGTTTTTT
>NA|TRBJ2-1|TRBV4-2|NA
CASSQDYDNEQFF
TGTGCCAGCAGCCAAGATTATGACAATGAGCAGTTCTTC
>NA|TRBJ2-7|TRBV4-3|NA
CASSQVRGRTYEQYF
TGCGCCAGCAGCCAAGTACGGGGGAGGACCTACGAGCAGTACTTC
>TRBD1|TRBJ2-7|TRBV30|NA
CAWSDRARALYEQYF
TGTGCCTGGTCTGACAGGGCGAGGGCTTTATACGAGCAGTACTTC
>TRBD1|TRBJ2-7|TRBV19|once
CASSPPGQEYYEQYF
TGTGCCAGTAGCCCGCCGGGACAGGAGTACTACGAGCAGTACTTC
>TRBD1|TRBJ1-2|TRBV24-1|once
CATSDLGKGAFYGYTF
TGTGCCACCAGTGATTTGGGGAAGGGGGCGTTCTATGGCTACACCTTC
>TRBD1|TRBJ2-7|TRBV29-1|NA
CSVGQGGFYEQYF
TGCAGCGTGGGACAGGGCGGATTTTACGAGCAGTACTTC
>TRBD2|TRBJ2-4|TRBV6-2/TRBV6-3|NA
CASSYSGLAGELAKNIQYF
TGTGCCAGCAGTTATTCGGGACTAGCGGGGGAACTAGCCAAAAACATTCAGTACTTC
>NA|TRBJ1-2|TRBV5-1|NA
CASSLATVSYGYTF
TGCGCCAGCAGCTTGGCGACAGTCTCCTATGGCTACACCTTC
>TRBD1|TRBJ2-1|TRBV6-5|NA
CASSYRGQVSNEQFF
TGTGCCAGCAGTTACAGGGGGCAGGTTTCGAATGAGCAGTTCTTC
>TRBD1|TRBJ1-2|TRBV11-3|once
CASSFGTEKANYGYTF
TGTGCCAGCAGCTTCGGGACAGAAAAAGCTAACTATGGCTACACCTTC
>NA|TRBJ1-3|TRBV7-2|once
CASSPTGVDSGNTIYF
TGTGCCAGCAGCCCCACGGGGGTAGACTCTGGAAACACCATATATTTT
>TRBD2|TRBJ2-3|TRBV27|NA
CASSPTSGGAVDTQYF
TGTGCCAGCAGTCCGACTAGCGGGGGGGCCGTAGATACGCAGTATTTT
>TRBD2|TRBJ2-2|TRBV7-8|NA
CASSTLLAGGSWGTGELFF
TGTGCCAGCAGTACCCTTCTAGCGGGAGGGAGCTGGGGCACCGGGGAGCTGTTTTTT
>TRBD2|TRBJ2-1|TRBV2|NA
CASRLVAGVSNEQFF
TGTGCCAGCAGGCTTGTAGCGGGAGTAAGCAATGAGCAGTTCTTC